Listed here are 17 T cell receptor beta chains from one sample, sequenced in a study of identical twins. Via MiXCR, TCRdb re-called the 5' RACE reads, giving one row per CDR3 protein. The sample has 690,000 or so distinct CDR3 sequences, approximately 6.1% seen once. Sequencing used naive T cells sorted from blood. The source of these receptors is a man younger than 35 in good health.

This clonotype was observed many times. Here the CDR3 reads CASEETGMNTEAFF. CDR3 coding DNA: TGTGCCAGCGAGGAAACAGGGATGAACACTGAAGCTTTCTTT. The chain joins TRBV12-3 or TRBV12-4 to TRBJ1-1, with a possible D match to TRBD1 (6 bases). V lost 8 bases, J lost 0 bases, and 13 bases lay in between. This CDR3 region has 14 residues.

This chain connects TRBV29-1 to TRBJ2-1, with D possibly matching TRBD1 (6 bases). V dropped 7 bases and J dropped 0 bases, with 19 bases sitting between them. CDR3 length equals 16 residues. Looked up from germline, CDR1 is SQVTM and CDR2 is ANQGSEA. CDR3 loop: CSGLGASGDSYNEQFF. For the CDR3, the DNA is TGCAGCGGACTGGGGGCATCGGGTGACTCCTACAATGAGCAGTTCTTC.

Ten or more counts support this clonotype. The chain carries TRBV20-1 and TRBJ2-1; 7 bases line up with TRBD1. The germline V gene has CDR1 DFQATT and CDR2 SNEGSKA (reference sequence). This CDR3 has 13 amino acids. With 4 bases clipped from V and 7 bases from J, the junction kept 7 bases outside the gene matches. Here the CDR3 reads CSATGTVMNEQFF. CDR3 in DNA: TGCAGTGCTACCGGGACAGTCATGAATGAGCAGTTCTTC.

This clonotype was recorded a few times. The V call is TRBV25-1, the J call TRBJ2-3, with TRBD2 identical over 9 bases. J was trimmed by 5 bases and V by 3 bases; bases with no gene match: 9. The germline gives CDR1 MGHDK, CDR2 SYGVNS. This CDR3 comprises 16 residues. As DNA, the CDR3 is TGTGCCAGCAGTGATGGAGGCGGGGGGGCCATAGATACGCAGTATTTT. It yields the protein CASSDGGGGAIDTQYF.

CDR3: CASGYADTQYF. CDR3 bases: TGTGCTAGTGGTTACGCTGATACGCAGTATTTT. The gene calls are TRBV12-5 and TRBJ2-3; no firm D call. CDR1 LGHNT and CDR2 FRNRAP come from the germline V gene. The CDR3 spans 11 residues. V was pared by 4 bases and J by 6 bases, with 5 bases between.

This clonotype has a handful of counts. The J gene is TRBJ1-3, the V gene TRBV5-1; D unclear. This CDR3 comprises 13 residues. The V gene lost 8 bases and the J gene lost 4 bases, with 13 bases spanning the gap. Germline values: CDR1 SGHRS, CDR2 YFSETQ. The CDR3 DNA is TGCGCCAGAAAAGGCCGACACGGAAACACCATATATTTT. This sequence encodes CARKGRHGNTIYF.

The V call is TRBV29-1, the J call TRBJ2-3, with 13 bases matching TRBD2. V dropped 1 base and J dropped 6; count of bases not matched to a gene: 1. The CDR3 totals 14 residues. CDR1 is SQVTM and CDR2 is ANQGSEA in the germline V gene. The CDR3 region is CSVEGTSGSDTQYF. The CDR3 nucleotides read TGCAGCGTTGAAGGGACTAGCGGGAGTGATACGCAGTATTTT.

This clonotype was recorded many times. The V gene is TRBV6-5, the J gene TRBJ2-6; D possibly corresponds to TRBD2 (7 bases). The CDR3 extends over 15 amino acids. Germline CDR1 MNHEY, CDR2 SVGAGI. Deletions cut 5 bases from V and 3 bases from J, with 11 bases between. The CDR3 sequence is CASSHREGGANVLTF. CDR3 DNA: TGTGCCAGCAGTCACAGGGAGGGTGGGGCCAACGTCCTGACTTTC.

This clonotype was found many times. The chain links TRBV12-3 or TRBV12-4 to TRBJ2-3, with TRBD2 matching 13 bases. The CDR3 sequence is 16 residues long. After removal of 6 bases from V and 2 bases from J, the junction contained 5 bases not matched to a gene. In DNA form, the CDR3 reads TGTGCCAGCAGAAATGGGACTAGCGGGACCACAGATACGCAGTATTTT. Residues: CASRNGTSGTTDTQYF.

The chain carries TRBV3-1 and TRBJ2-7; 8 nucleotides agree with TRBD1. CDR1 is LGHDT, CDR2 YNNKEL, per germline (reference sequence). V was clipped by 4 bases and J by 7 bases; unmatched bases: 9. The CDR3 consists of 14 residues. This CDR3 is CASSLDRVTREQYF. CDR3 DNA: TGTGCCAGCAGCCTGGACAGGGTCACGCGGGAGCAGTACTTC.

This clonotype occurred a few times. The chain joins TRBV3-1 to TRBJ2-1; 7 bases align to TRBD1. The CDR3 spans 15 residues. J lost 3 bases, V lost 1 base, and 3 bases had no gene match. Germline V lookup: CDR1 LGHDT, CDR2 YNNKEL (reference sequence). DNA of the CDR3: TGTGCCAGCAGCCAAGTTGGGACAGACTACAATGAGCAGTTCTTC. Its translation: CASSQVGTDYNEQFF.

This clonotype has more than one count but fewer than ten. This may be a read error, as it is one base from a much larger clone. The chain combines TRBV29-1 with TRBJ2-1; D is undetermined. V lost 8 bases, J lost 3 bases, and 8 bases lay in between. Germline V gene data show CDR1 as SQVTM and CDR2 as ANQGSEA. CDR3 length equals 11 residues. The CDR3 loop is CSKRIYNEQFF. The CDR3 DNA reads as TGCAGCAAAAGAATCTACAATGAGCAGTTCTTC.

This clonotype has more than one count but fewer than ten. V is TRBV4-3 and J is TRBJ1-1; the D is unclear. This CDR3 is 14 amino acids long. V gave up 4 bases and J gave up 6 bases, with 15 bases separating them. CDR1 and CDR2 (germline): LGHNA, YSLEER. As DNA, the CDR3 is TGCGCCAGCAGCCGGCTCGGCCTGTTAGCTGAAGCTTTCTTT. This gives the protein CASSRLGLLAEAFF.

The V call is TRBV20-1, the J call TRBJ2-3; D is ambiguous. In germline, CDR1 is DFQATT, CDR2 SNEGSKA (reference sequence). This CDR3 comprises 11 residues. V shed 6 bases and J shed 7 bases, with 11 bases lying between them. The CDR3 here is CSAPGRHTQYF. The CDR3 DNA reads as TGCAGTGCGCCCGGGCGGCATACGCAGTATTTT.

This chain connects TRBV29-1 to TRBJ2-6, with a possible D match to TRBD2 (6 bases). This CDR3 has 16 residues. Trimming took off 5 bases at V and 0 bases at J, with 14 bases between the two ends. Germline CDR1 is SQVTM and CDR2 is ANQGSEA. DNA of the CDR3: TGCAGCGTTCTGGTAGCGGTTAGCTCTGGGGCCAACGTCCTGACTTTC. As protein: CSVLVAVSSGANVLTF.

This clonotype was counted a few times. This sequence joins TRBV7-3 and TRBJ2-3; maybe TRBD2 (6 bases). With 5 bases removed from V and 8 bases from J, the gap between germline ends came to 14 bases. The CDR3 runs to 13 residues. CDR1 SGHTA and CDR2 FQGTGA come from the germline V gene. CDR3 nucleotide sequence: TGTGCCAGCAGCCAACATAGGGACTCTACGCAGTATTTT. Protein sequence: CASSQHRDSTQYF.

The chain joins TRBV4-1 to TRBJ2-5; 10 positions agree with TRBD1. The CDR3 spans 15 residues. Germline V gives CDR1 MGHRA, CDR2 YSYEKL. The J segment lost 5 bases and the V segment lost 4 bases, leaving 7 bases of the junction unmatched. CDR3 DNA: TGCGCCAGCAGCCCACGAGGACAGGGGGTCGAGACCCAGTACTTC. Residues: CASSPRGQGVETQYF.